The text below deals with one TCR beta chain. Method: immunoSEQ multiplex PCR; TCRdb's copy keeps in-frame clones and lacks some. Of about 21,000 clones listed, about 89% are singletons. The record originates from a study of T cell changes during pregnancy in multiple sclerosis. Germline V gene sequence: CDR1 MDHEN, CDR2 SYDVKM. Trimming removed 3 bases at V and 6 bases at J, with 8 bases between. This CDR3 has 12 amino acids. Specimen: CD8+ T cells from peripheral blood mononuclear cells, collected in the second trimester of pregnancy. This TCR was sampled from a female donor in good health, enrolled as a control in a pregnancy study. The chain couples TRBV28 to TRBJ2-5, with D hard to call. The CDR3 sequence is CASSFEDQTQYF. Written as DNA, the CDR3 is TGTGCCAGCAGTTTTGAGGATCAGACCCAGTACTTC.